This T cell receptor (beta chain) was documented in a study of regulatory T cells in long-lasting Graves disease. Findings and caveats of the study: The study found lower TCR diversity in persistent Graves' patients than in newly diagnosed ones.

As concerns this clonotype: Antigen unknown.

V lost 2 bases to trimming and J lost 10 bases, with 12 bases between them. Germline loops: CDR1 DFQATT, CDR2 SNEGSKA (reference sequence). The CDR3 has 12 amino acids. Noted time point: newly diagnosed GD, antithyroid drugs for less than 3 months. From PBMCs, RNA was extracted and then used to make the TCR library. HTBI primers from iRepertoire and Arm-PCR of CDR3 regions yielded the TCR beta libraries. Authors' processing steps: Throughout the samples, researchers identified some 57 TRBV and approximately 13 TRBJ segments. TCRdb independently ran MiXCR on the multiplex PCR reads; one entry per CDR3 protein. The V and J calls follow TCRdb's processing rather than the paper's. This table has 400,000 to 550,000 distinct CDR3 sequences, less than 20% appearing once. The sample also formed part of further work on T cells in Graves' hyperthyroidism and ophthalmopathy. According to that study: An initial round of RT-PCR targeting the TCR CDR3 relied on the HTBI primer set.

This TCR was recovered from a woman aged 25-40 years with Graves disease. The gene calls are TRBV20-1 and TRBJ1-5; D remains ambiguous. The sample was peripheral blood mononuclear cells (PBMCs), taken at new diagnosis, from a patient treated with antithyroid drugs. The CDR3: CSARSPNDPQHF. CDR3 in DNA: TGCAGTGCTAGATCTCCTAACGACCCCCAGCATTTT.